Given below is one T cell receptor (beta chain) in context. Repertoires were generated with immunoSEQ multiplex PCR, while TCRdb's copy carries only in-frame clones and drops some. The sample consists of more than 35,000 clones, around 85% of them appearing once. The data belong to a study of lymphopenia after photon versus proton radiotherapy. V dropped 4 bases and J dropped 0; count of bases not matched to a gene: 5. The CDR3 runs 15 residues. Looked up from germline, CDR1 is SGHVS and CDR2 is FQNEAQ. The sequenced sample was peripheral blood, obtained from a patient treated with photon-based radiotherapy. This clonotype was sampled from a man aged 45 to 65 with gastric cancer. V usage is TRBV7-8 and J usage is TRBJ2-7; 8 nucleotides match TRBD2. CDR3 nucleotide sequence: TGTGCCAGCAGCTCCCCAACTAGCGGCTCCTACGAGCAGTACTTC. It specifies CASSSPTSGSYEQYF.